The clone carrying this T cell receptor beta chain has more than one count but fewer than ten. This sample is part of a study of blood T cell repertoires in COVID-19. Authors' methods: Reference gene primer amplification in the assay estimated nucleated cell counts. The protocol was immunoSEQ multiplex PCR, while the TCRdb copy is restricted to in-frame clones and leaves out a portion. The V and J calls and clone size come from that table; D and trimming were worked out from the DNA. This repertoire shows about 170,000 clones, just under 90% found once; its top ten account for around 3.5%. The V and J ends lost 1 base and 7 bases, in that order; junction bases with no gene match: 3. The CDR3 is 15 residues long. Per germline, CDR1 SGHDT and CDR2 YYEEEE.

Sequenced input: peripheral blood. The rearrangement uses TRBV5-6 and TRBJ1-4; the match to TRBD1 covers 11 bases. The source of this sequence is a man in his late teens or twenties with active or convalescent COVID-19. The CDR3 nucleotides read TGTGCCAGCAGCTTGTTGGGACAGGGGGGTGAAAAACTGTTTTTT. Protein: CASSLLGQGGEKLFF. Filled out from reference TRBV5-6 and TRBJ1-4, the complete variable domain reads DAGVTQSPTHLIKTRGQQVTLRCSPKSGHDTVSWYQQALGQGPQFIFQYYEEEERQRGNFPDRFSGHQFPNYSSELNVNALLLGDSALYLCASSLLGQGGEKLFFGSGTQLSVL.